These 19 T cell receptor beta chains were all obtained from the same sample, sequenced in a study of metastatic and nonmetastatic thyroid tumors. Each patient came to thyroid surgery without any prior treatment (of any kind). TCRdb re-analyzed the PCR reads using MiXCR. The data show about 92,000 clones, about 15% seen once. Sequencing used blood. The receptors stem from a female donor with papillary thyroid cancer or a benign thyroid nodule (not recorded which). Some clones in this sample may be carry-over from other donors' samples.

The V and J genes are TRBV2 and TRBJ2-6; no reliable D call. V lost 2 bases to trimming and J lost 0 bases, with 17 bases between them. The CDR3 totals 19 residues. Germline assignment: CDR1 SNHLY and CDR2 FYNNEI. CDR3 in DNA: TGTGCCAGCAGTGAACGGGCGGTCAGGTACTTCTCTGGGGCCAACGTCCTGACTTTC. It translates to CASSERAVRYFSGANVLTF. Based on the CDR3 plus reference TRBV2 and TRBJ2-6, the full variable domain is EPEVTQTPSHQVTQMGQEVILRCVPISNHLYFYWYRQILGQKVEFLVSFYNNEISEKSEIFDDQFSVERPDGSNFTLKIRSTKLEDSAMYFCASSERAVRYFSGANVLTFGAGSRLTVL.

Details on this clone: A read error may produce the germline difference seen at one junction end. The chain combines TRBV7-2 with TRBJ1-6; the D is unclear. This CDR3 has 13 residues. CDR1 and CDR2 (germline): SGHTA, FQGNSA. The CDR3 DNA follows: TGTGCCAGCAGCTTAGAAGCTCGACGGAAGGCTCTCTTT. Residues: CASSLEARRKALF.

This clone was picked up many times. The chain joins TRBV4-1 to TRBJ1-1, with 8 bases matching TRBD1. Germline V gene data show CDR1 as MGHRA and CDR2 as YSYEKL. The CDR3 is 18 residues long. V dropped 3 bases and J dropped 3; count of bases not matched to a gene: 15. CDR3 coding DNA: TGCGCCAGCAGCCAGACGGACAGGGTGGGTTTGCTGGACACTGAAGCTTTCTTT. Its translation is CASSQTDRVGLLDTEAFF.

Worth noting for this clone: A much more abundant neighbour one base away suggests this may be a read error. The chain joins TRBV2 to TRBJ1-2; D gene uncertain. Germline V CDR1 and CDR2: SNHLY, FYNNEI. The length of the CDR3 is 13 residues. The germline V and J ends were trimmed by 4 bases and 10 bases, with 16 bases remaining between them. The DNA of the CDR3 is TGTGCCAGCAGTGTTGGAGGCGTGGGAGTCTACACCTTC. It is translated as CASSVGGVGVYTF.

With regard to this clone: An end of the junction differs from the germline gene, which may be a read error. The CDR3 spells CSSSWTRYEHYF. DNA for the CDR3: TGTTCCAGCAGTTGGACACGCTACGAGCATTACTTC. The chain combines TRBV28 with TRBJ2-7, with TRBD1 as a possible D gene (5 bases). Germline V gene lookup returns CDR1 MDHEN and CDR2 SYDVKM. CDR3 size: 12 residues. The full variable domain, its missing parts supplied by reference TRBV28 and TRBJ2-7, is DVKVTQSSRYLVKRTGEKVFLECVQDMDHENMFWYRQDPGLGLRLIYFSYDVKMKEKGDIPEGYSVSREKKERFSLILESASTNQTSMYLCSSSWTRYEHYFGPGTRLTVT.

This clone was counted at least ten times. The chain links TRBV5-4 to TRBJ2-7; 9 bases match TRBD1. Germline-derived CDR1 and CDR2 are SGHNT and YYREEE (reference sequence). The CDR3 loop spans 15 amino acids. The trim removed 2 bases at V and 1 base at J, leaving 4 bases unmatched. CDR3 protein: CASSFDRGASYEQYF. Here the CDR3 DNA reads TGTGCCAGCAGCTTCGACAGGGGGGCGTCCTACGAGCAGTACTTC.

This clone was seen ten or more times. The chain employs TRBV10-3 and TRBJ2-1; 10 bases fit TRBD2. With V trimmed by 5 bases and J by 4 bases, 5 bases remained unmatched. The CDR3 has 15 amino acids. CDR1 is ENHRY and CDR2 is SYGVKD in the germline V gene. Here the CDR3 reads CAISSTSGDYNEQFF. CDR3 coding DNA: TGTGCCATCAGTAGCACTAGCGGGGATTACAATGAGCAGTTCTTC.

This clone was picked up many times. The V gene is TRBV19, the J gene TRBJ1-5, with D unclear. This CDR3 comprises 13 residues. CDR1 is LNHDA, CDR2 SQIVND, per germline (reference sequence). The V and J ends lost 7 bases and 0 bases respectively, with 7 bases between them. The CDR3 is CASTDSSNQPQHF. The CDR3 bases are TGTGCCAGTACGGATAGTAGCAATCAGCCCCAGCATTTT.

About this clone: A much larger clone lies a single base off, so this may be a read error. The V and J genes are TRBV24-1 and TRBJ2-1; TRBD2 is a possible D gene (6 bases). This CDR3 has 14 amino acids. In germline, CDR1 is KGHDR, CDR2 SFDVKD. CDR3 sequence (DNA): TGTGCCGCCAGTGAAGATCTAGCGTCCAATGAGCAGTTCTTC. Its protein is CAASEDLASNEQFF.

This clone appeared many times. This chain uses TRBV19 with TRBJ1-2; tentative D call: TRBD1 (5 bases). Trimming took 4 bases from V and 4 from J, leaving 19 bases between them. In germline, CDR1 is LNHDA, CDR2 SQIVND (reference sequence). The CDR3 extends over 16 amino acids. The CDR3 loop is CASSKTAQDRTYGYTF. The CDR3 DNA sequence: TGTGCCAGTAGTAAGACGGCACAGGATAGGACCTATGGCTACACCTTC.

This clone was seen at least ten times. A much larger clone sits a single nucleotide away, making a read error possible. Additional DNA sequences in this sample encode the identical CDR3. The chain joins TRBV12-3 or TRBV12-4 to TRBJ2-2; 9 nucleotides match TRBD1. V trimming: 8 bases; J trimming: 6 bases; junction bases outside the gene matches: 10. This CDR3 has 15 residues. The CDR3 nucleotides read TGTGCCAGCCACGGGACAGGGATCAACGCCGGGGAGCTGTTTTTT. This codes for CASHGTGINAGELFF.

This clone was found a few times. The chain links TRBV11-1 to TRBJ2-1, with D perhaps matching TRBD2 (5 bases). V gave up 2 bases and J gave up 8 bases, with 25 bases separating them. Germline CDR1 SGHAT, CDR2 FQDESV (reference sequence). There are 18 residues in the CDR3. CDR3 nucleotides: TGTGCCAGCAGCTTACCCCCTCCGCGGGCGGAAGGGTATGATGAGCAGTTCTTC. Its translation: CASSLPPPRAEGYDEQFF.

This clone has ten or more counts. This sequence joins TRBV7-6 and TRBJ2-7; TRBD1 matches at 10 bases. Trimming removed 1 base from V and 4 bases from J; junction bases left unmatched: 10. CDR3 length: 17 amino acids. Germline CDR1 SGHVS, CDR2 FNYEAQ. CDR3 DNA: TGTGCCAGCAGCTTAGATCCCGGGACAGGGGACCGATACGAGCAGTACTTC. Protein sequence: CASSLDPGTGDRYEQYF. Combining the CDR3 with reference TRBV7-6 and TRBJ2-7 gives the whole variable domain GAGVSQSPRYKVTKRGQDVALRCDPISGHVSLYWYRQALGQGPEFLTYFNYEAQQDKSGLPNDRFSAERPEGSISTLTIQRTEQRDSAMYRCASSLDPGTGDRYEQYFGPGTRLTVT.

This clone was observed a handful of times. The rearrangement uses TRBV2 and TRBJ1-5, with 8 bases that match TRBD1. Germline V CDR1 and CDR2: SNHLY, FYNNEI. V was clipped by 6 bases and J by 0 bases; unmatched bases: 13. This CDR3 contains 18 residues. CDR3 sequence: CASRFTPWTGLSNQPQHF. In nucleotides, the CDR3 is TGTGCCAGCAGATTTACCCCGTGGACAGGGCTTAGCAATCAGCCCCAGCATTTT.

This clone showed up many times. V and J are TRBV30 and TRBJ2-7, with D unclear. The CDR3 loop spans 13 amino acids. Germline assignment: CDR1 GTSNPN and CDR2 SVGIG (reference sequence). V was cut by 0 bases and J by 3 bases, with 9 bases left in between. CDR3 in DNA: TGTGCCTGGAGTGTAAACGGAGTCTACGAGCAGTACTTC. As protein: CAWSVNGVYEQYF.

This clone was picked up many times. This chain uses TRBV4-2 with TRBJ1-2; no clear D. V was pared by 3 bases and J by 2 bases, with 10 bases between. The germline gives CDR1 LGHNA, CDR2 YNFKEQ. The CDR3 consists of 14 residues. CDR3 in DNA: TGTGCCAGCAGCCAGGAGGATCGGAACTATGGCTACACCTTC. This gives the protein CASSQEDRNYGYTF.

This clone was picked up many times. The CDR3 DNA reads as TGTGCCACCAGTTGGTCCGGGACACTACAAGAGACCCAGTACTTC. It is translated as CATSWSGTLQETQYF. The V gene is TRBV24-1, the J gene TRBJ2-5; a possible D gene is TRBD1 (6 bases). This CDR3 comprises 15 residues. The V end lost 6 bases, the J end lost 2 bases, and 15 bases lay between the germline ends. Germline lookup yields CDR1 KGHDR and CDR2 SFDVKD.

The sample holds many counts of this clone. The rearrangement uses TRBV6-1 and TRBJ2-1; a possible D gene is TRBD1 (6 bases). The CDR3 spans 12 residues. Germline V gives CDR1 MNHNS, CDR2 SASEGT. Trimming took off 6 bases at V and 5 bases at J, with 8 bases between the two ends. CDR3 in DNA: TGTGCCAGCAGGGACAGCCACAATGAGCAGTTCTTC. This encodes CASRDSHNEQFF.

In this sample, this clone turned up many times. V is TRBV18 and J is TRBJ1-5; a weak D match, TRBD1 (6 bases). This CDR3 spans 13 amino acids. CDR1 and CDR2 from the germline V gene are KGHSH and LQKENI. Trimming left V 4 bases short and J 4 bases short, with 8 bases between. CDR3 nucleotides: TGTGCCAGCTCACAGGGGGGGAATCAGCCCCAGCATTTT. It is translated as CASSQGGNQPQHF.